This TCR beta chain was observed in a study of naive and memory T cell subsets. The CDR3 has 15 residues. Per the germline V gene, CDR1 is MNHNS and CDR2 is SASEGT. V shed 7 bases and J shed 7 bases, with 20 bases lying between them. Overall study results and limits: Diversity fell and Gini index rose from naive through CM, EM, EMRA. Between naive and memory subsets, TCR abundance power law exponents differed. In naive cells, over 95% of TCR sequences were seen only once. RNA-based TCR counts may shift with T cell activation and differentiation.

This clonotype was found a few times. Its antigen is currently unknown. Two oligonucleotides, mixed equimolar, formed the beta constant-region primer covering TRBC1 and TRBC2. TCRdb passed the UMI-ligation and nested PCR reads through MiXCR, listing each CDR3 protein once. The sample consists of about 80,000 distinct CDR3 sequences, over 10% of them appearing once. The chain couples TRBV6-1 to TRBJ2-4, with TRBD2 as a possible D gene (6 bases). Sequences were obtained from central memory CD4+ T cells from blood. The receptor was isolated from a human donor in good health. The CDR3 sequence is CASKLKAEGRNIQYF. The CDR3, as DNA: TGTGCCAGCAAACTGAAGGCCGAAGGGAGGAACATTCAGTACTTC.